The 8 T cell receptor beta chains in this list originate from one sample, sequenced in a study of identical twins. MiXCR was run by TCRdb on the 5' RACE reads, yielding one entry per CDR3 protein. The sample lists hundreds of thousands of distinct CDR3 sequences; around 20% were seen once. These data were also reused for a study on T cells expressing NK-cell markers.

The sample taken for sequencing was PBMCs. The receptor set was obtained from a young woman in good health.

This clonotype was counted many times. DNA for the CDR3: TGCGCCAGCAGCGGGGGACTAGCGGATTACGAGCAGTACTTC. Protein product: CASSGGLADYEQYF. The chain joins TRBV5-1 to TRBJ2-7, with 11 positions matching TRBD2. This CDR3 has 14 amino acids. After removal of 4 bases from V and 4 bases from J, the junction contained 4 bases not matched to a gene. Germline assignment: CDR1 SGHRS and CDR2 YFSETQ. The complete variable domain, with remaining parts taken from reference TRBV5-1 and TRBJ2-7, reads KAGVTQTPRYLIKTRGQQVTLSCSPISGHRSVSWYQQTPGQGLQFLFEYFSETQRNKGNFPGRFSGRQFSNSRSEMNVSTLELGDSALYLCASSGGLADYEQYFGPGTRLTVT.

The CDR3 sequence is CASSQDGRTGYADTQYF. For the CDR3, the DNA is TGCGCCAGCAGCCAAGATGGAAGGACAGGGTACGCAGATACGCAGTATTTT. The chain employs TRBV4-3 and TRBJ2-3; TRBD1 agrees at 8 bases. V was pared by 0 bases and J by 4 bases, with 9 bases of the junction left unmatched. The CDR3 loop spans 17 amino acids. Germline V gives CDR1 LGHNA, CDR2 YSLEER.

This clonotype was seen more than once but under ten times. This chain joins TRBV5-1 and TRBJ2-7, with 8 bases matching TRBD2. CDR3 length: 16 residues. Per the germline V gene, CDR1 is SGHRS and CDR2 is YFSETQ. V lost 4 bases, J lost 3 bases, and 12 bases stayed unmatched. DNA for the CDR3: TGCGCCAGCAGCAGGATTCTAGCGGGCGGAAACTACGAGCAGTACTTC. This codes for CASSRILAGGNYEQYF.

The gene calls are TRBV5-6 and TRBJ2-7; no definite D call. CDR1 is SGHDT, CDR2 YYEEEE, per germline. CDR3 size: 12 residues. V was trimmed by 1 base and J by 4 bases, leaving 6 bases between them. This chain's CDR3 is CASSLMMYEQYF. CDR3 sequence (DNA): TGTGCCAGCAGCTTGATGATGTACGAGCAGTACTTC.

This clonotype came up a few times. The rearrangement uses TRBV7-8 and TRBJ2-3; no reliable D call. CDR3 length equals 16 residues. V shed 4 bases and J shed 3 bases, with 17 bases lying between them. The germline V gene has CDR1 SGHVS and CDR2 FQNEAQ. CDR3 in amino acids: CASSYIAPSPTDTQYF. CDR3 nucleotide sequence: TGTGCCAGCAGCTACATTGCGCCTTCGCCGACAGATACGCAGTATTTT.

The genes are TRBV9 and TRBJ2-1, with 7 bases fitting TRBD1. This CDR3 contains 15 residues. V lost 3 bases and J lost 4; bases outside the gene matches: 7. CDR1 and CDR2 (germline): SGDLS, YYNGEE. In nucleotides, the CDR3 is TGTGCCAGCAGCGGTGCCGGGACAGAGTACAATGAGCAGTTCTTC. Translated: CASSGAGTEYNEQFF.

This clonotype was counted between two and nine times. The chain has TRBV20-1 and TRBJ1-3; TRBD1 aligns across 7 bases. Per germline, CDR1 DFQATT and CDR2 SNEGSKA (reference sequence). V trimming: 6 bases; J trimming: 0 bases; junction bases outside the gene matches: 5. The length of the CDR3 is 14 residues. Here the CDR3 reads CSASGQYSGNTIYF. The CDR3 DNA reads as TGCAGTGCCTCGGGACAGTACTCTGGAAACACCATATATTTT.

The chain employs TRBV11-3 and TRBJ2-5, with D unresolved. From germline, CDR1 is SGHNT and CDR2 YENEEA. The length of the CDR3 is 11 residues. Trimming stripped 4 bases from V and 7 bases from J, with 7 bases between. The CDR3 DNA reads as TGTGCCAGCAGCTCGGATGGGACCCAGTACTTC. This translates into CASSSDGTQYF.